The entry that follows covers one TCR beta chain sequence. Its antigen is not known. The sample belongs to a study of shared clonotypes between healthy human individuals. The CDR3 is made up of 17 amino acids. Germline V CDR1 and CDR2: ENHRY, SYGVKD. V shed 0 bases and J 7 bases; nucleotides not matched to a gene: 12. Overall study findings and caveats: Clonotypes shared by all four sorted-subset donors had higher generation probabilities than non-shared clonotypes.

The repertoire was sequenced with immunoSEQ multiplex PCR; TCRdb's copy has only in-frame clones and lacks some. The repertoire holds a few million clones, with just over 90% as singletons. This TCR was sampled from a man between 18 and 29 years old in good health. Some clones in this sample may be carry-over from other donors' samples. The V gene is TRBV10-3, the J gene TRBJ2-1; 7 nucleotides align to TRBD2. What was sequenced was naive CD4+ T cells from PBMCs. Subset of the sample: CD45RA+ positively selected. The CDR3 region is CAISESTLRAGRNEQFF. CDR3 bases: TGTGCCATCAGTGAGTCGACTTTAAGGGCCGGGAGGAATGAGCAGTTCTTC.